The T cell receptor beta chain described here comes from a study of T-cell memory formation after mild COVID-19. TCRdb redid the calling of the 5' RACE reads with MiXCR, one entry per CDR3 protein. The sample lists about 110,000 distinct CDR3 sequences, about 18% occurring once. There are 11 residues in the CDR3. Per germline, CDR1 SEHNR and CDR2 FQNEAQ (reference sequence). Trimming took 6 bases from V and 8 from J, leaving 10 bases between them. The J gene is TRBJ1-2, the V gene TRBV7-9, with D maybe TRBD1 (5 bases). This receptor was identified in a young man who had mild COVID-19 (a few samples of this study predate the infection). Cell type and time point are not known. The material sequenced was PBMCs or a T cell subset sorted from them (not recorded which). The CDR3 reads CASSSPGGYTF. The DNA of the CDR3 is TGTGCCAGCAGTTCGCCAGGGGGCTACACCTTC.